The sequence of this TCR beta chain was determined in a study of CXCR3-negative and CXCR3-positive naive CD8 T cells. The CDR3 has 17 residues. Per germline, CDR1 LNHNV and CDR2 YYDKDF (reference sequence). Triplicate sorting captured some 290,000 cells each from every CD8+ T cell subset. Naive CD8+ T cells showed CD45RO-CCR7+CD27+CD95-. UMI-tagged TRB cDNA libraries were built via 5' RACE. For each CDR3 protein, TCRdb gives one entry from its re-call of the 5' RACE reads, without DNA. The table lists approximately 66,000 distinct CDR3 sequences. This chain uses TRBV15 with TRBJ1-3; TCRdb outputs TRBD1, but without DNA this stays unchecked. The TCR was taken from a human donor in good health. Some clones in this sample may be carry-over from other donors' samples. What was sequenced was naive CXCR3- CD8+ T cells from blood. Subset in this sample: CD45RO-CCR7+CD27+CD95- naive CD8+ T cells lacking CXCR3 (TNR3-). The CDR3 loop is CATSKRGTGNFGNTIYF. Filled out from reference TRBV15 and TRBJ1-3, the complete variable domain reads DAMVIQNPRYQVTQFGKPVTLSCSQTLNHNVMYWYQQKSSQAPKLLFHYYDKDFNNEADTPDNFQSRRPNTSFCFLDIRSPGLGDTAMYLCATSKRGTGNFGNTIYFGEGSWLTVV.